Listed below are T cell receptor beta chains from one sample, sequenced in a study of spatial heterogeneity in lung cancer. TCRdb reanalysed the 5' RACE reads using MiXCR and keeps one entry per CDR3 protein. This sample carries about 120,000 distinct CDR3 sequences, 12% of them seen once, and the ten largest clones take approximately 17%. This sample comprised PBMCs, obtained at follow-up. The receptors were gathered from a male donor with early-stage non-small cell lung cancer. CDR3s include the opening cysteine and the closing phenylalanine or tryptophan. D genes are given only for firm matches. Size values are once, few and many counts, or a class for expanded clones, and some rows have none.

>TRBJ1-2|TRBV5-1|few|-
TGCGCCAGCAGCCTGGATCCGTCAAATTATGGCTACACCTTC
CASSLDPSNYGYTF
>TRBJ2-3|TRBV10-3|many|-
TGTGCCATCTCGGGGGGCCCGGCTAGCACAGATACGCAGTATTTT
CAISGGPASTDTQYF
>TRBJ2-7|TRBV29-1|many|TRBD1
TGCAGCGTTGGCCGGGACAGGGTCTCCTACGAGCAGTACTTC
CSVGRDRVSYEQYF
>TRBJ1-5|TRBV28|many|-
TGTGCCAGCGTTAGTAAAGAAAGGACAGATCAGCCCCAGCATTTT
CASVSKERTDQPQHF
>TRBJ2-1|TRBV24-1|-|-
TGTGCCACCAGTGAGGGGCTGGGGCAGTTCTTC
CATSEGLGQFF
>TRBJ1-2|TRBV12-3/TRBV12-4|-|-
TGTGCCAGCAGTCCAGGGGTGGGCTATGGCTACACCTTC
CASSPGVGYGYTF
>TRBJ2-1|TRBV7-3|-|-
TGTGCCAGCAGCCCTGGCCGGGTAGCGGTTCATGAGCAGTTCTTC
CASSPGRVAVHEQFF
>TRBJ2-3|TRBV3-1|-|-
TGTGCCAGCAGCTCCGACGCAGATACGCAGTATTTT
CASSSDADTQYF
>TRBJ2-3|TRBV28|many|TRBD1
TGTGCCAGCAGTGAGACAGGGGTCACAGATACGCAGTATTTT
CASSETGVTDTQYF
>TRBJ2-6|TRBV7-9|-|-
TGTGCCAGCAGCTTACGGAGGGGCCCCAGCTCTGGGGCCAACGTCCTGACTTTC
CASSLRRGPSSGANVLTF
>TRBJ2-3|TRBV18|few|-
TGTGCCAGCTCGGCTAGGAGGGATACGCAGTATTTT
CASSARRDTQYF
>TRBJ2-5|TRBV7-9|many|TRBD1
TGTGCCAGCCGGACAGGGCTGGGAGAGACCCAGTACTTC
CASRTGLGETQYF
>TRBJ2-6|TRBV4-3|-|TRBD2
TGCGCCAGCAGCCAAGATGGGAGCGGGGGAGGGGCCAACGTCCTGACTTTC
CASSQDGSGGGANVLTF
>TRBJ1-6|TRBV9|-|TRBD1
TGTGCCAGCAGCGCCAGGACAGGGGAACAGTCCCTCCACTTT
CASSARTGEQSLHF
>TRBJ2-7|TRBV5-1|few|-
TGCGCCAGCAGCTTGACCGCAGGACTTACCTACGAGCAGTACTTC
CASSLTAGLTYEQYF
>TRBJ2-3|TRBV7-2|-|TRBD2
TGTGCCAGCTTGCTAGCGGGGGGGGGAGATACGCAGTATTTT
CASLLAGGGDTQYF
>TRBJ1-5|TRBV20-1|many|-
TGCAGTGCTCGGACGGGCGTTCAGCCCCAGCATTTT
CSARTGVQPQHF
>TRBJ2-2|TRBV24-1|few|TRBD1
TGTGCCACCCGGGACAGGGGCACCGGGGAGCTGTTTTTT
CATRDRGTGELFF
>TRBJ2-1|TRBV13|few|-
TGTGCCAGCAGCCCCCGGGGGCCGAGCTCCTACAATGAGCAGTTCTTC
CASSPRGPSSYNEQFF